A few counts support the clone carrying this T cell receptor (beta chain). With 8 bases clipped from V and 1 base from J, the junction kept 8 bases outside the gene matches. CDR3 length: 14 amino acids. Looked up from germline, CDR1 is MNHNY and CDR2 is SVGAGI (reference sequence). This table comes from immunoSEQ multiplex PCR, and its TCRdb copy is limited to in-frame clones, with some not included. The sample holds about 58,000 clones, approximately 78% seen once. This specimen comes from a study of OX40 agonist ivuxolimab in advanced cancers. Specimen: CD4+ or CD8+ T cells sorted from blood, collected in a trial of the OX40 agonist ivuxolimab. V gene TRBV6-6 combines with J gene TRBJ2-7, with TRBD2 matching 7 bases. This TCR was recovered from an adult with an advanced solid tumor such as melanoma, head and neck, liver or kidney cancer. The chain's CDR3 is CASSRDYLSYEQYV. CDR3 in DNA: TGTGCCAGCTCCCGGGACTACCTATCCTACGAGCAGTACGTC.